The rows below give T cell receptor beta chains drawn from one sample of a study of blood T cell repertoires in COVID-19. Using immunoSEQ multiplex PCR, the repertoire was profiled, and TCRdb retains in-frame clones only, with some absent. The repertoire holds 50,000 to 55,000 clones, approximately 89% seen once, with nearly 5% in the top ten. Sample: peripheral blood. These receptors came from a man aged 55 to 69 with active COVID-19. The CDR3 runs from the conserved cysteine through the conserved F or W. The order of the fields is D gene, J gene, clone size, CDR3 length, V gene, CDR3 protein, CDR3 DNA. The D gene is left open where the match is weak. Some rows mark clone size as missing; the rest say once, few, many or name a class of expanded clone.

>TRBD2|TRBJ2-5|.|18|TRBV4-2
CASSQGTSGRAPQETQYF
TGTGCCAGCAGCCAAGGGACTAGCGGGAGGGCCCCCCAAGAGACCCAGTACTTC
>.|TRBJ1-5|.|17|TRBV28
CASTPLAGGELSQPQHF
TGTGCCAGCACCCCTCTGGCCGGGGGAGAGCTATCTCAGCCCCAGCATTTT
>TRBD1|TRBJ2-1|.|16|TRBV5-1
CASSSDPGQPNNEQFF
TGCGCCAGCAGTTCAGACCCGGGACAGCCAAACAATGAGCAGTTCTTC
>.|TRBJ2-7|.|16|TRBV5-4
CASSTKGSGEGYEQYF
TGTGCCAGCAGCACAAAAGGCTCAGGGGAAGGCTATGAGCAGTACTTC
>.|TRBJ2-1|.|14|TRBV7-2
CASSLVGLSNEQFF
TGTGCCAGCAGCTTAGTCGGACTCAGCAATGAGCAGTTCTTC
>TRBD1|TRBJ2-7|.|12|TRBV12-3/TRBV12-4
CASRRTGNEQYF
TGTGCCAGCAGGAGGACAGGTAACGAGCAGTACTTC
>.|TRBJ2-7|.|14|TRBV19
CASSIDPGGYEQYF
TGTGCCAGTAGTATCGACCCCGGGGGCTACGAGCAGTACTTC
>TRBD1|TRBJ2-3|.|15|TRBV20-1
CSASTGAPSTDTQYF
TGCAGTGCTAGTACAGGGGCCCCTAGCACAGATACGCAGTATTTT
>.|TRBJ1-1|.|14|TRBV6-5
CASSLIGGKTEAFF
TGTGCCAGCAGCCTAATTGGAGGGAAAACTGAAGCTTTCTTT
>TRBD1|TRBJ2-1|.|17|TRBV6-2/TRBV6-3
CASSYSTGVGSYNEQFF
TGTGCCAGCAGTTACTCCACAGGGGTGGGGTCCTACAATGAGCAGTTCTTC
>.|TRBJ2-7|.|16|TRBV9
CASSVADLVPRLRRYF
TGTGCCAGCAGCGTAGCGGATCTGGTCCCTAGGCTAAGAAGGTACTTC
>.|TRBJ1-1|.|11|TRBV29-1
CSVGGDTEAFF
TGCAGCGTTGGCGGGGACACTGAAGCTTTCTTT
>.|TRBJ2-2|.|14|TRBV10-3
CAISGRENTGELFF
TGTGCCATCAGTGGGCGGGAGAACACCGGGGAGCTGTTTTTT
>.|TRBJ2-7|few|16|TRBV28
CASSLAGTGLSYEQYF
TGTGCCAGCAGTTTGGCGGGGACTGGTCTCTCCTACGAGCAGTACTTC
>.|TRBJ2-1|.|15|TRBV7-2
CASSLRIASYNEQFF
TGTGCCAGCAGCTTAAGAATAGCCTCCTACAATGAGCAGTTCTTC
>TRBD2|TRBJ2-7|.|15|TRBV6-5
CASSSGLGGSYEQYF
TGTGCCAGCAGTTCGGGACTAGGGGGTTCCTACGAGCAGTACTTC
>TRBD1|TRBJ1-2|.|17|TRBV4-2
CASSQDLATGRNYGYTF
TGTGCCAGCAGCCAAGATCTGGCGACAGGGAGGAACTATGGCTACACCTTC
>TRBD2|TRBJ2-3|few|15|TRBV11-2
CASSQLAGGTDTQYF
TGTGCCAGCAGCCAACTAGCGGGAGGCACAGATACGCAGTATTTT
>TRBD2|TRBJ2-1|.|14|TRBV2
CASRLAGGRREQFF
TGTGCCAGCAGACTAGCGGGAGGTCGCCGGGAGCAGTTCTTC
>.|TRBJ2-1|.|15|TRBV30
CAWSVYLGGFHEQFF
TGTGCCTGGAGTGTATATCTGGGGGGATTTCATGAGCAGTTCTTC
>TRBD2|TRBJ2-7|.|16|TRBV19
CARFLDSGRAPYEQYF
TGTGCCAGGTTCTTGGATAGCGGGAGGGCCCCCTACGAGCAGTACTTC
>.|TRBJ1-5|.|13|TRBV20-1
CSASGQEDQPQHF
TGCAGTGCTAGTGGTCAGGAGGATCAGCCCCAGCATTTT